This T cell receptor beta chain was captured in a study of shared clonotypes between healthy human individuals. Study-level background: Three plates were used per donor for CD4 naive, three for CD4 memory, two for CD8 naive and one for CD8 memory.

Only CD45RO-negative cells positively selected for CCR7 counted as naive CD8 cells, so terminally differentiated effector memory CD45RA+ cells were excluded. There were no recent acute infections or vaccinations among the donors, who were healthy HIV-negative adults. V was pared by 5 bases and J by 4 bases, with 7 bases of the junction left unmatched. The CDR3 contains 14 residues. Germline CDR1 reads MDHEN; CDR2 reads SYDVKM. Study outcomes and limitations: Across subsets, estimated richness was generally greater for naive than for memory populations.

As concerns this clone: Its antigen is unidentified.

Investigators spread the genomic DNA of each subset evenly over several immunoSEQ plates. The repertoire was sequenced with immunoSEQ multiplex PCR; TCRdb's copy has only in-frame clones and lacks some. The table records roughly 2.1 million clones, roughly 91% of them present only once. This sequence joins TRBV28 and TRBJ2-7, with 8 bases aligning to TRBD2. Material: naive CD8+ T cells from PBMCs. This TCR came from a man younger than 35 in good health. Some clones in this sample may be carry-over from other donors' samples. CDR3 region: CASSPSGGAYEQYF. The CDR3, as DNA: TGTGCCAGCAGTCCCTCGGGGGGGGCTTACGAGCAGTACTTC.